Listed below are T cell receptor beta chains from one sample, sequenced in a study of technical replicates of blood from several donors. Clones were read by immunoSEQ multiplex PCR, and TCRdb kept only the in-frame ones, dropping some. The table records 60,000 to 95,000 clones, 75% to 95% of them present only once. Source material: T cells isolated from PBMCs. The origin of the receptors is a human donor in good health. Some clones in this sample may be carry-over from other donors' samples. CDR3s include the opening cysteine and the closing phenylalanine or tryptophan. Fields, in order: clone size, D gene, V gene, J gene, CDR3 DNA, CDR3 protein. A D gene is named only where the DNA matches it firmly. For some rows the clone size is stated as once, few or many, or as a class when expanded; others skip it.

>NA|NA|TRBV7-3|TRBJ2-3
TGTGCCAGCAGCTTCGGTATTCTCGGCACAGATACGCAGTATTTT
CASSFGILGTDTQYF
>NA|TRBD2|TRBV6-1|TRBJ2-3
TGTGCCAGCAGTCGGGCGGGGGTGGGCACAGATACGCAGTATTTT
CASSRAGVGTDTQYF
>NA|TRBD1|TRBV9|TRBJ1-5
TGTGCCAGCAGCGTATCCGGGACAGCGGGCCAGCCCCAGCATTTT
CASSVSGTAGQPQHF
>NA|NA|TRBV30|TRBJ2-7
TGTGCCTGGAGTGTAAGGCAGGCGCTTTCCTACGAGCAGTACTTC
CAWSVRQALSYEQYF
>NA|NA|TRBV2|TRBJ2-7
TGTGCCAGCAGTGAAGCGGGCTTCTACGAGCAGTACTTC
CASSEAGFYEQYF
>NA|TRBD1|TRBV6-5|TRBJ2-3
TGTGCCAGCAGTACGGACAGGGAGAGCACAGATACGCAGTATTTT
CASSTDRESTDTQYF
>NA|NA|TRBV2|TRBJ2-7
TGTGCCAGCAGTGGTGGTCTTGCGGACTGGGGATACGAGCAGTACTTC
CASSGGLADWGYEQYF
>once|TRBD1|TRBV4-1|TRBJ2-7
TGCGCCAGCAGCCAAGCGGTGGACAGGGGGTTCCTCGAGCAGTACTTC
CASSQAVDRGFLEQYF
>NA|NA|TRBV10-3|TRBJ2-3
TGTGCCATCAGTGAGTCTGTTCTGCGCGATACGCAGTATTTT
CAISESVLRDTQYF
>NA|TRBD1|TRBV7-9|TRBJ1-4
TGTGCCAGCAGCTTCGGGACAGGGGACGAAAAACTGTTTTTT
CASSFGTGDEKLFF
>NA|TRBD1|TRBV2|TRBJ1-2
TGTGCCAGCAGTGAAGGTTGGACAGGGGTTGGCTACACCTTC
CASSEGWTGVGYTF
>NA|NA|TRBV6-5|TRBJ2-2
TGTGCCAGCAGTTACTTACTGAACACCGGGGAGCTGTTTTTT
CASSYLLNTGELFF
>NA|NA|TRBV19|TRBJ1-5
TGTGCCAGTAGTATAGAAGTGGTGTCGGGGGGGCCCCAGCATTTT
CASSIEVVSGGPQHF
>NA|TRBD1|TRBV2|TRBJ1-4
TGTGCCAGCAGCGTTACAGGGGCTAATGAAAAACTGTTTTTT
CASSVTGANEKLFF
>NA|NA|TRBV7-9|TRBJ2-7
TGTGCCAGCAGCTTTGGAATAGGGACTTACGAGCAGTACTTC
CASSFGIGTYEQYF
>NA|NA|TRBV6-6|TRBJ2-2
TGTGCCAGCAGTTACGGGACAGGGGAGCTGTTTTTT
CASSYGTGELFF
>NA|NA|TRBV5-4|TRBJ1-3
TGTGCCAGCAGCTTGCATGCGGCTGGAAACACCATATATTTT
CASSLHAAGNTIYF
>NA|NA|TRBV5-6|TRBJ1-5
TGTGCCAGCAGCTTGTACGCGGGACGGAATCAGCCCCAGCATTTT
CASSLYAGRNQPQHF
>NA|TRBD1|TRBV6-1|TRBJ2-1
TGTGCCAGCAGTGATATTTTGGGGACAGGGAGGAACAATGAGCAGTTCTTC
CASSDILGTGRNNEQFF
>few|TRBD1|TRBV19|TRBJ2-7
TGTGCCAGTAGTATTAGGGGGACAGCTCACTCCGAGCAGTACTTC
CASSIRGTAHSEQYF
>once|NA|TRBV29-1|TRBJ2-2
TGCAGCGTTGCGGAGGGGGCGGTCGGGGAGCTGTTTTTT
CSVAEGAVGELFF
>few|TRBD1|TRBV2|TRBJ1-5
TGTGCCAGCAGTGACAGGGGGCGCAATCAGCCCCAGCATTTT
CASSDRGRNQPQHF
>NA|TRBD2|TRBV19|TRBJ2-7
TGTGCCGCCCCGCGCGGGGGAGAGGTATACGAGCAGTACTTC
CAAPRGGEVYEQYF
>NA|TRBD1|TRBV30|TRBJ1-1
TGTGCCTGGAGTGTAGGGGACAGGGAGACTGAAGCTTTCTTT
CAWSVGDRETEAFF
>once|TRBD2|TRBV19|TRBJ2-1
TGTGCCAGTAGTATGGGGCTAGCGGGAAATGAGCAGTTCTTC
CASSMGLAGNEQFF
>NA|TRBD2|TRBV30|TRBJ2-7
TGTGCCTGGAGTGTACGGGGAGGGAGGAACGAGCAGTACTTC
CAWSVRGGRNEQYF
>NA|NA|TRBV2|TRBJ1-1
TGTGCCAGCAGCACGGTAGGGAGACGGGACACTGAAGCTTTCTTT
CASSTVGRRDTEAFF
>once|TRBD2|TRBV7-3|TRBJ2-3
TGTGCCAGCAGCTTCGGCGGGGGGACAGATACGCAGTATTTT
CASSFGGGTDTQYF
>NA|NA|TRBV5-6|TRBJ1-2
TGTGCCAGCAGAAATCAGGGGATTGGTGGCTACACCTTC
CASRNQGIGGYTF